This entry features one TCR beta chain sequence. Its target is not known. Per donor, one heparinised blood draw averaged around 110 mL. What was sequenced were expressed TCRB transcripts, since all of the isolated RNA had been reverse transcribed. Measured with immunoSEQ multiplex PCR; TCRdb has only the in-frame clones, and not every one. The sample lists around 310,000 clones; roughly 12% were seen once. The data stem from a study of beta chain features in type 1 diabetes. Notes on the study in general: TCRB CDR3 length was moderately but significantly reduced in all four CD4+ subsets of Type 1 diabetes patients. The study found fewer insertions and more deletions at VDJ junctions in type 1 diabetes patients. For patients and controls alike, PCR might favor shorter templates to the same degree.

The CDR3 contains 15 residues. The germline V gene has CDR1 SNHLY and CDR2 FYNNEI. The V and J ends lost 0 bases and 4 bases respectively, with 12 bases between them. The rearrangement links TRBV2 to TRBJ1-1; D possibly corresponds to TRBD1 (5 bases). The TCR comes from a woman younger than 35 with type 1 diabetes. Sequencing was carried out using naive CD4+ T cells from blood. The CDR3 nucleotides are TGTGCCAGCAGTGAAGCTGGGGGGTCGGGCACTGAAGCTTTCTTT. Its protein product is CASSEAGGSGTEAFF.